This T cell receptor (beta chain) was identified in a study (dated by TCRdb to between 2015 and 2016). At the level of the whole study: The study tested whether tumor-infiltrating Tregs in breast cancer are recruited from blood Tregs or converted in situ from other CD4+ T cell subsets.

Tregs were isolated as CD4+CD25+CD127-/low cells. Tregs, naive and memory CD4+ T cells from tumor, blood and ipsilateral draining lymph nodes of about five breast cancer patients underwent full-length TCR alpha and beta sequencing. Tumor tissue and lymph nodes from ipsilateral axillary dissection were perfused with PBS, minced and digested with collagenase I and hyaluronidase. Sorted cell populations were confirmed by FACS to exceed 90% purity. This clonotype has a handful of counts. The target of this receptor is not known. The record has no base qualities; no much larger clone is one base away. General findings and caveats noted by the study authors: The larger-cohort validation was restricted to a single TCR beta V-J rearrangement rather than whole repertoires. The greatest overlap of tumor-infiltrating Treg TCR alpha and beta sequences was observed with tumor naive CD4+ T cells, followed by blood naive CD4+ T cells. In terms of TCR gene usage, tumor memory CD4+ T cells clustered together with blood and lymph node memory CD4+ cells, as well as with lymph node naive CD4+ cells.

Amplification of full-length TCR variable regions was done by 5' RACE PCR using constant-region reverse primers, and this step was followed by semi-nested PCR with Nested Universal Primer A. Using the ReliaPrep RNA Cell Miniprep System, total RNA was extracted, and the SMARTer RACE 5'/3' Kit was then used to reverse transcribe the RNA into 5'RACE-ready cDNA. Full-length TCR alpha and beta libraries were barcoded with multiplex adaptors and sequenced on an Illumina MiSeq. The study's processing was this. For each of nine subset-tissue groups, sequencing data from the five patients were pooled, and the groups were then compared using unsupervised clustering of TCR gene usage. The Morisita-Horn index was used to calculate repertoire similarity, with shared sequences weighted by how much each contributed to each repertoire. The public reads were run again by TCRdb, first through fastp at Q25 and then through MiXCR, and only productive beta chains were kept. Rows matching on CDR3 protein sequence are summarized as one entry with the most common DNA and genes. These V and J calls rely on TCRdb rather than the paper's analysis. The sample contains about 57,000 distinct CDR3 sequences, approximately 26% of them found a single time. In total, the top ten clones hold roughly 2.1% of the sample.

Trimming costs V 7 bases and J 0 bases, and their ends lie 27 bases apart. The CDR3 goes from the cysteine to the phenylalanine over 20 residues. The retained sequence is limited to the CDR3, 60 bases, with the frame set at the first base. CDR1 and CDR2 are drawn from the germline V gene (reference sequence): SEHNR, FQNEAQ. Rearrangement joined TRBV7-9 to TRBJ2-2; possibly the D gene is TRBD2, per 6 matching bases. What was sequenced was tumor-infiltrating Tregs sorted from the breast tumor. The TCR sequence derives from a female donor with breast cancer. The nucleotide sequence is TGTGCCAGCACCCCCTGGGGGGAGGCCCGGAAGATATCGAACACCGGGGAGCTGTTTTTT. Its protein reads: CASTPWGEARKISNTGELFF.